This T cell receptor beta chain is drawn from a study of T cells expressing NK-cell markers. On the study more broadly: Among eight sequenced donors, seven carried HCMV seropositivity while one was seronegative.

Findings and caveats of the study: The same clonotypes also predominated in the CD3+CD56-NKG2C+ fraction of a handful of donors. Evidence did not settle whether expanded NKG2C+ T cell clones targeted HCMV.

The germline V gene encodes CDR1 MNHNS and CDR2 SASEGT. The CDR3 length is 15 residues. UMI-tagged 5'RACE template switching yielded the TCR beta cDNA. TCRdb reprocessed the 5' RACE reads and stores each CDR3 protein as one record, lacking DNA. The table lists over 150,000 distinct CDR3 sequences, with 37% in the top ten. Of note for this clonotype: Its target is unknown.

Specimen: blood T cells: a sorted CD56 or NKG2C T cell subset, CD4+ or CD8+ T cells, or bulk PBMC T cells (not recorded which). The sequence came from a woman aged 50 to 65 in good health. The V gene is TRBV6-1, the J gene TRBJ2-1; checking the TCRdb D call of TRBD1 is not possible without DNA. CDR3 protein: CASSDGTEAYNEQFF.